This T cell receptor (beta chain) derives from a study of T cell repertoires in ileal Crohn's disease (dated by TCRdb to between 2019 and 2020). Describing the broader study: The median duration of disease was about 7.3 years, and at the time of surgery about a third of patients were active smokers. Surgery was performed for a complication in all patients, with stricturing disease in 61% and penetrating disease in approximately 40%. Postoperative therapy was given to about half of the patients, with thiopurines administered to about ten patients and anti-TNF agents administered to 18 patients. The M0 samples consisted of biopsies taken from the inflamed part of the ileum within the surgical resection specimen. Approximately 550 nanograms of biopsy DNA per sample were submitted for commercial TCRB immunosequencing. The TCR repertoire was analysed in over 50 patients with Crohn's disease drawn from a prospective multicentre cohort. Running in parallel with the study was a multicentre cohort set up to find predictors of early endoscopic recurrence following ileocolonic resection. Endoscopic postoperative recurrence was defined by a Rutgeerts score above i0. A total of 171 mucosal samples from around 57 patients were sequenced, collected from several sites on the surgical specimen and at postoperative endoscopy. Overall study results and their limits: Compared with CD4 T cells, sorted CD8 T cells held more high-frequency clones, which suggests that the mucosal expansions were mostly CD8. Mucosal CD4 and CD8 T cells were sorted and sequenced only in a subgroup of patients, the size of which was not stated. Patients who were active smokers at surgery had a significantly higher proportion of clonal expansions than non-smokers (around 24% vs 18%, p=0.02). Higher high-frequency clone percentages at surgery were associated with endoscopic recurrence; all patients with clonality above 26.8% (18/57) had recurrence.

Receptor libraries were prepared by the immunoSEQ multiplex PCR assay. Adaptive Biotechnology amplified CDR3 regions from genomic DNA with a two-step multiplex PCR that controlled for amplification bias. The first PCR used primers for every V and J gene segment; the second PCR added barcodes and Illumina adapters. CDR3 libraries were sequenced on an Illumina instrument. Per the source publication's procedure: Vendor-provided pipelines were combined with custom analysis of raw data in R/Bioconductor under R version 3.3.0. Clonality, which ranges from 0 to 1, was calculated as the inverse of the normalised Shannon entropy across all productive clones. High-frequency clones were defined as the share of the repertoire occupied by the top 100 clones, with only clones passing a 95% confidence test being retained. Overlap between samples was measured with the Morisita-Horn index, while repertoire diversity was measured with the Simpson index. TCRdb re-hosts the immuneACCESS table, in-frame sequences only. Its copies lack some clones; in the studies checked, an unresolved V gene accounts for under half of them, and the cause for the rest is not known. V, J and clone size are taken as reported in that table, and D and trimming were inferred from the DNA itself. The sample contains around 15,000 clones, 65% to 80% of them found a single time. The ten largest make up over 11% of the sample.

In the paper's terms, the time point label means: inflamed ileum from the surgical specimen. Eligible patients were adults with ileal or ileocolonic Crohn's disease who had an indication for ileocolonic resection. Whole ileal mucosal biopsies were stored frozen at -80°C before DNA extraction. A TRizol-based method was used to extract genomic DNA from the frozen whole biopsies, and the DNA was quantified with a NanoDrop 2000 spectrophotometer. Remarks on this clone: Its antigen is not yet known. Base-call qualities are not available, and no considerably larger clone is one nucleotide away.

The receptor comes from an adult with Crohn's disease. Sequenced: ileal tissue.

The sequence in DNA is TGTGCCAGCAGTCTTCGGGGACCTGGGCAGCCCCAGCATTTT. It is translated as CASSLRGPGQPQHF. In this chain, TRBV6-1 is recombined with TRBJ1-5, and possibly TRBD1, on 5 matching bases. V is shortened by 5 bases, J by 7 bases, and the region joining them spans 15 bases. Per the germline V gene, MNHNS is the CDR1 and SASEGT is the CDR2. The CDR3 has 14 amino acids, counting the end cysteine and phenylalanine. Only the CDR3 DNA stays, 42 bases, in frame from base 1.